The sequence of this TCR beta chain was determined in a study of early T cells in non-severe SARS-CoV-2 infection. Study background: Chains were unpaired, as sequencing was done on bulk RNA from unsorted whole blood. Study-level findings and limits: Comparison of clonotypes with VDJdb favored anti-spike CD8 responses while missing private and CD4 specificities.

Researchers tagged individual cDNA molecules with unique molecular identifiers. TCRdb called the 5' RACE reads again in MiXCR, with one record for every CDR3 protein. The table has over 80,000 distinct CDR3 sequences, roughly 13% seen once. There are a few counts of this clonotype. What it recognizes is unknown. This TCR was recovered from an adult who was a healthcare worker with PCR-confirmed SARS-CoV-2 infection or an uninfected control (not recorded which). Material: whole blood.

CDR3 sequence reads: CSAFYLQSREQYF. The CDR3 DNA reads TGCAGTGCCTTCTACCTCCAAAGTAGGGAGCAGTACTTC. The rearrangement uses TRBV20-1 and TRBJ2-7; D gene ambiguous. V dropped 6 bases and J dropped 7 bases, with 19 bases sitting between them. Germline CDR1 DFQATT, CDR2 SNEGSKA (reference sequence). This CDR3 comprises 13 residues.